Listed below are T cell receptor beta chains from one sample, sequenced in a study of T cells after yellow fever vaccination. A single record per CDR3 protein comes from TCRdb applying MiXCR to the 5' RACE reads. The repertoire holds 550,000 or so distinct CDR3 sequences, with 19% as singletons. The specimen was PBMCs, collected 15 days after the yellow fever booster vaccination. These receptors originate from a man aged 25-45 years who received the YFV17D yellow fever vaccine. Each CDR3 is given with its conserved first and last residue. D genes are given only for firm matches. Clone size is stated in some rows and not others, as once, few, many or a class when expanded.

cdr3_aa cdr3_nt j_call clone_size d_call v_call
CASSSGLAGANEQFF TGTGCCAGCAGTTCCGGGCTAGCGGGAGCCAATGAGCAGTTCTTC TRBJ2-1 many TRBD2 TRBV12-3/TRBV12-4
CASSPQHENTQYF TGTGCCAGCAGCCCTCAGCATGAAAATACGCAGTATTTT TRBJ2-3 - - TRBV5-6
CASSQGIGQRGNIQYF TGTGCCAGCAGCCAAGGAATCGGGCAGAGGGGAAACATTCAGTACTTC TRBJ2-4 - - TRBV3-1
CASSLAVLPSYEQYF TGCGCCAGCAGCTTGGCCGTACTTCCCTCCTACGAGCAGTACTTC TRBJ2-7 few - TRBV5-1
CASSDLTQGARYEQYF TGTGCCAGCAGTGATCTTACACAGGGGGCGCGATACGAGCAGTACTTC TRBJ2-7 - TRBD1 TRBV25-1
CAISGVTGTQYF TGTGCCATCAGTGGGGTGACGGGGACCCAGTACTTC TRBJ2-5 - - TRBV10-3
CASSPQAGVSYEQYF TGTGCCAGCAGTCCGCAAGCGGGGGTTTCCTACGAGCAGTACTTC TRBJ2-7 many TRBD2 TRBV12-3/TRBV12-4
CSARRQGMENTEAFF TGCAGTGCTAGAAGACAGGGGATGGAGAACACTGAAGCTTTCTTT TRBJ1-1 many TRBD1 TRBV20-1
CASSRNNSPLHF TGTGCCAGCAGCCGGAATAATTCACCCCTCCACTTT TRBJ1-6 few - TRBV27
CASSFKTSGSSYEQYF TGTGCCAGCAGCTTCAAGACTAGCGGGAGCTCCTACGAGCAGTACTTC TRBJ2-7 few TRBD2 TRBV7-9
CASSKDSSYEQYF TGTGCCAGCAGCAAGGACAGCTCCTACGAGCAGTACTTC TRBJ2-7 few - TRBV27
CASRFGTSGTGELFF TGTGCCAGCCGTTTCGGGACTAGCGGGACCGGGGAGCTGTTTTTT TRBJ2-2 - TRBD2 TRBV6-5
CASTPGFSRHYEQYF TGTGCCAGCACTCCCGGTTTTAGCAGACACTACGAGCAGTACTTC TRBJ2-7 many - TRBV7-2
CASSPAGTGSTDTQYF TGTGCCAGCAGCCCGGCCGGGACAGGTAGCACAGATACGCAGTATTTT TRBJ2-3 - TRBD1 TRBV7-8